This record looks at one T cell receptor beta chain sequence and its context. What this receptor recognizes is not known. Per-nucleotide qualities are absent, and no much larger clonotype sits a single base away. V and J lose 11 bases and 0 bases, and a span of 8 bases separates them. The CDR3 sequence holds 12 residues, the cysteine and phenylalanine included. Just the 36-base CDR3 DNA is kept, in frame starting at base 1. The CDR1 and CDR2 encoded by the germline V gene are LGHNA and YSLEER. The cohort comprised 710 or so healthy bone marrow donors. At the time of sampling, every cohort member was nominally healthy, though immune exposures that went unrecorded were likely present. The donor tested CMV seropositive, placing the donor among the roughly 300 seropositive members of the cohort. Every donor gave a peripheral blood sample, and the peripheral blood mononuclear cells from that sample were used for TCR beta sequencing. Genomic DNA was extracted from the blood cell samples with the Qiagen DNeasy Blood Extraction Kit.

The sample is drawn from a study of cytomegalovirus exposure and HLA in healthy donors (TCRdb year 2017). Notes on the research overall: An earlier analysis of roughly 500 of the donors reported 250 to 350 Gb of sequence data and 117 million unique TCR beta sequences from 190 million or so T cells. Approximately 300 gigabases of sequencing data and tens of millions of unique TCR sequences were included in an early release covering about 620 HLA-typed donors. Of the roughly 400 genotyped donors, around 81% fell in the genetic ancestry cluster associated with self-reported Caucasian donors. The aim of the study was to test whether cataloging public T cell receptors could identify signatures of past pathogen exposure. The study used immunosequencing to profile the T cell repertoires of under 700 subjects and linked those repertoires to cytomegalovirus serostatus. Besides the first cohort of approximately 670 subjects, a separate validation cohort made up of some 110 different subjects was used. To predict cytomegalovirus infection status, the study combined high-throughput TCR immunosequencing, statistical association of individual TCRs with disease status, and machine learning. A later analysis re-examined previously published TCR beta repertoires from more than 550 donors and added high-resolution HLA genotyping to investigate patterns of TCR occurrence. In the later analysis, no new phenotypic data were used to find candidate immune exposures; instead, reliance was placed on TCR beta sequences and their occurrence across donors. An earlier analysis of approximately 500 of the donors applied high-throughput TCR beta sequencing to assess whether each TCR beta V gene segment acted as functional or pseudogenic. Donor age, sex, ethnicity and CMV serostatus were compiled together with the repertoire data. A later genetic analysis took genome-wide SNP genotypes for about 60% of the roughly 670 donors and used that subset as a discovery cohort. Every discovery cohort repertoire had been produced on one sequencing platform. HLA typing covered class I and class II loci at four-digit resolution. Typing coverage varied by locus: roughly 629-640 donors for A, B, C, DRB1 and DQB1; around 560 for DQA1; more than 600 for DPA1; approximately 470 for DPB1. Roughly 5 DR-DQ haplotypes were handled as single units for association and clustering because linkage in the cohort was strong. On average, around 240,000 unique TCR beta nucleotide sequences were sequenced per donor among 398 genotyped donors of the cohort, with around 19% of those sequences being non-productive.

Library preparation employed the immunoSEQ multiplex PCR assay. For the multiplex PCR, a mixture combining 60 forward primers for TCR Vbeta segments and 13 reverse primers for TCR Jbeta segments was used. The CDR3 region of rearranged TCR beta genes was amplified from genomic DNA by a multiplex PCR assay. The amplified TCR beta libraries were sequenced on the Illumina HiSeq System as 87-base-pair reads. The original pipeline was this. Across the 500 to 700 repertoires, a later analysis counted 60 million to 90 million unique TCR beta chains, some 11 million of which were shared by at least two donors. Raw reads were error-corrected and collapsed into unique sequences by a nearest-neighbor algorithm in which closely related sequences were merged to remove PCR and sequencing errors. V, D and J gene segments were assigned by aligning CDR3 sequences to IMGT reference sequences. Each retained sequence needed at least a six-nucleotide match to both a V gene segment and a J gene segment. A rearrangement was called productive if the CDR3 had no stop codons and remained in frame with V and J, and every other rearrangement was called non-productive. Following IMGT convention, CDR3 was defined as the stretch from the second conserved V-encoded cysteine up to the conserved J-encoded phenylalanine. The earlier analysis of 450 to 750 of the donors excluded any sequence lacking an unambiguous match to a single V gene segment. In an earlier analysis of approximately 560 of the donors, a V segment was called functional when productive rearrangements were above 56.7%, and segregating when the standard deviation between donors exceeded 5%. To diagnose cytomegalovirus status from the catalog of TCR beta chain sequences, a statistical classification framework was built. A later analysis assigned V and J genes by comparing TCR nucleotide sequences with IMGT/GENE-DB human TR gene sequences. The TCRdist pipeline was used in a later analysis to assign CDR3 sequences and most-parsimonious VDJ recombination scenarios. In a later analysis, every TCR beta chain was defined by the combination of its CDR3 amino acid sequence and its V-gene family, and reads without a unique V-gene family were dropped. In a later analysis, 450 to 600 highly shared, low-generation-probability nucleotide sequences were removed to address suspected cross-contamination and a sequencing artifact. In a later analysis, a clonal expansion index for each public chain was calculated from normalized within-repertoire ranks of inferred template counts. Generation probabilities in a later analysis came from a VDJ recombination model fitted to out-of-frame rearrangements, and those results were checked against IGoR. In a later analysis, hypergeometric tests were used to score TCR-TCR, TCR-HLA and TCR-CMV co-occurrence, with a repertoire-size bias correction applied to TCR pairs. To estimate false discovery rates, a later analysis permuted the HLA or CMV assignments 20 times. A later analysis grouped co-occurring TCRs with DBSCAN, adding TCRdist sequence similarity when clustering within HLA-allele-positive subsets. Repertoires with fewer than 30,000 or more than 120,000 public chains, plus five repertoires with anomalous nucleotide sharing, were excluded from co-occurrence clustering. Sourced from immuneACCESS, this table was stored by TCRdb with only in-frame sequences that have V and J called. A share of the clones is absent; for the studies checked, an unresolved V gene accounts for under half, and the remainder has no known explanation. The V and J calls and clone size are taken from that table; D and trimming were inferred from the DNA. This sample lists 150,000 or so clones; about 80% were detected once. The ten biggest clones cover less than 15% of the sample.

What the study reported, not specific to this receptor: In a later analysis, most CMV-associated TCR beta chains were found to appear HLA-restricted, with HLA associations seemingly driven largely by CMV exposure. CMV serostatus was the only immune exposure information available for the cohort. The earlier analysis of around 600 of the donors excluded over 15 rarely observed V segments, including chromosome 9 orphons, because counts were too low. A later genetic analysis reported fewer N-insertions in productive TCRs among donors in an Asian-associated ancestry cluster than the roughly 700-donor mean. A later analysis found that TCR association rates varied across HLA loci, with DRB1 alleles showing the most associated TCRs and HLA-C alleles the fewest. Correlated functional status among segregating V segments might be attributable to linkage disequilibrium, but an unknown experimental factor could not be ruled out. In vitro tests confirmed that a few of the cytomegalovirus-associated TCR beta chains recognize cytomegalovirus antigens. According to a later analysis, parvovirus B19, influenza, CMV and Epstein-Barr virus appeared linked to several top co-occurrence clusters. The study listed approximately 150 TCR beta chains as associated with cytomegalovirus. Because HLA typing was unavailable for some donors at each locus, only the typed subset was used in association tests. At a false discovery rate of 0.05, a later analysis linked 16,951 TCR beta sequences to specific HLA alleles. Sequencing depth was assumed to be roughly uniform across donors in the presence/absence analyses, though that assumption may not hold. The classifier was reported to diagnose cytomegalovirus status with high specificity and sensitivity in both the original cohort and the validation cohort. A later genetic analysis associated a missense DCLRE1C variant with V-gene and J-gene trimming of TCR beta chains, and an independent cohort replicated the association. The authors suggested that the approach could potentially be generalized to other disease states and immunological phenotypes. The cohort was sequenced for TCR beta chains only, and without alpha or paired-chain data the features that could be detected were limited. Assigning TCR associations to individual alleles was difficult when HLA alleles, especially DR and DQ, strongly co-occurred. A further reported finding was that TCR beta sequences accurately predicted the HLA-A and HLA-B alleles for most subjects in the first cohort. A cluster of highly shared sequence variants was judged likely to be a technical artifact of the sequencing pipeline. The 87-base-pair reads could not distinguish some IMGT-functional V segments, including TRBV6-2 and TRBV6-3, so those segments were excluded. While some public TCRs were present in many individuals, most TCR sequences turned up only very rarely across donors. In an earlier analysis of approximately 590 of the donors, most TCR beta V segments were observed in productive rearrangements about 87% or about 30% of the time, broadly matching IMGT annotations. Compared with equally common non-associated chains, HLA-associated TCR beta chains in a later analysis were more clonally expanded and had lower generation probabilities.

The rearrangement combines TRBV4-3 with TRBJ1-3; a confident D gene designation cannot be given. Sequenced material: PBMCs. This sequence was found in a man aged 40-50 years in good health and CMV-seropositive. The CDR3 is CASRNSGNTIYF. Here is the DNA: TGCGCCTCGAGGAACTCTGGAAACACCATATATTTT.